This record looks at one T cell receptor (beta chain) sequence and its context. The antigen is not known. This specimen belongs to a study of tumor-infiltrating lymphocytes in localized non-small cell lung cancer. Study results and caveats: TCRbeta sequencing showed higher T cell infiltration in tumors than uninvolved lung.

TCRdb's table, derived via immunoSEQ multiplex PCR, lists solely in-frame clones and lacks some. Of 7,500 to 9,500 clones in the sample, around 80% were seen once. The ends were cut back, 8 bases at V and 2 bases at J, with 7 bases in the middle. This CDR3 has 11 residues. Looked up from germline, CDR1 is MDHEN and CDR2 is SYDVKM. Sequenced material: uninvolved lung tissue not adjacent to the tumor. This rearrangement joins TRBV28 to TRBJ2-7; a weak D match, TRBD1 (6 bases). The receptor comes from a human donor with non-small cell lung cancer. The CDR3 DNA sequence: TGTGCCAGCCAGGGGACCTACGAGCAGTACTTC. It is translated as CASQGTYEQYF.